Here is one TCR beta chain with its context. This sample is drawn from a study of CD8+ T cells in alopecia areata. Study context: Patients took tofacitinib for 6 to 18 months, followed by 6 drug-free months.

cDNA reverse transcribed from extracted RNA served as the sequencing template. The data were produced by immunoSEQ multiplex PCR, yet TCRdb's version contains in-frame clones alone and is incomplete. Of around 100,000 clones listed, roughly three fifths are singletons. The germline CDR1 and CDR2 sequences are MRHNA and SNTAGT. The trim removed 3 bases at V and 2 bases at J, leaving 3 bases unmatched. This CDR3 contains 15 residues. The treatment was: oral pan-JAK inhibitor, 5-10 mg twice daily. The sequence came from a human donor with alopecia areata. This sequence joins TRBV6-4 and TRBJ2-3; 9 bases agree with TRBD1. The source was CD8+ T cells sorted from blood, collected at week 24, from a patient treated with tofacitinib. CDR3 loop: CASSEGDRDTDTQYF. The CDR3 coding sequence is TGTGCCAGCAGTGAGGGGGACAGGGACACAGATACGCAGTATTTT.